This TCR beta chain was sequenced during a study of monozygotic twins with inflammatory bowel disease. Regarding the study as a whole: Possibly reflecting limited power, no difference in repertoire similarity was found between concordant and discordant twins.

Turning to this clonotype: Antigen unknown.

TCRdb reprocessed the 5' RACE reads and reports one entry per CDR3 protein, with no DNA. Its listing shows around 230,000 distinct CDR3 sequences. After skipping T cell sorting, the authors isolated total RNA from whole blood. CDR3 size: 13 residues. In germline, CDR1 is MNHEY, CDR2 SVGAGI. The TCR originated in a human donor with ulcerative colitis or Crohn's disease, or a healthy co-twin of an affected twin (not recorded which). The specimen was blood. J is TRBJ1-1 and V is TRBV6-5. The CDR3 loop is CASRNTMNTEAFF.